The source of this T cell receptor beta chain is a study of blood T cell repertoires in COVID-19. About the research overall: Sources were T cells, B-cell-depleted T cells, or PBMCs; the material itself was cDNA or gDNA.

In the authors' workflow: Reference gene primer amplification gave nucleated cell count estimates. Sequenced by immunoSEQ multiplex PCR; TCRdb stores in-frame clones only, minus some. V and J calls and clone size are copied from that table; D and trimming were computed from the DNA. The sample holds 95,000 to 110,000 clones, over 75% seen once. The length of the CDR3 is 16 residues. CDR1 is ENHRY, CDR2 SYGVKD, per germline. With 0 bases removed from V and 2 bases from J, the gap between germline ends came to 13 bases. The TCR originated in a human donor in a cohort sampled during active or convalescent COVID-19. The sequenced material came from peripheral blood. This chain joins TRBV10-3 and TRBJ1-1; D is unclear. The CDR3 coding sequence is TGTGCCATCAGTGAGTCGAATGCGAGGACTAACACTGAAGCTTTCTTT. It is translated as CAISESNARTNTEAFF.